Here is one T cell receptor beta chain with its context. The junction and the germline gene differ at one end; a read error may be behind it. This sample was included in a study of blood T cell repertoires in COVID-19. The wider study: Sources were T cells, B-cell-depleted T cells, or PBMCs; the material itself was cDNA or gDNA.

Profiled with immunoSEQ multiplex PCR; TCRdb holds only in-frame clones, not every one. The table shows 150,000 to 200,000 clones, with roughly 76% occurring only once. This CDR3 comprises 18 residues. CDR1 is SGHTA and CDR2 is FQGNSA in the germline V gene. Sequencing was done on a sample of peripheral blood. The sequence was obtained from a woman at least 80 years old with COVID-19, enrolled during active disease. The chain employs TRBV7-2 and TRBJ2-1; TRBD2 might be the D (7 bases). DNA for the CDR3: TGTGCCAGCAGCTTAGTGGAGGGGGGGCTCCCCCCCTATAATGAGCAGTTCTTC. Its protein is CASSLVEGGLPPYNEQFF.